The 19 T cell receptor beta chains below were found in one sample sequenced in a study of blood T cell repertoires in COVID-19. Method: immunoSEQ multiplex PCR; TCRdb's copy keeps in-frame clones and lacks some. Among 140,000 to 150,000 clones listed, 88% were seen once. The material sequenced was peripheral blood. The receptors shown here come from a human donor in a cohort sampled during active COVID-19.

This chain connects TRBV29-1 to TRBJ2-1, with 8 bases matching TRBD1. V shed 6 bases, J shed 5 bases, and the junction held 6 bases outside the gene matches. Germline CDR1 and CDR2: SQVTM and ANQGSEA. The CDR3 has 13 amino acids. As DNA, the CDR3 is TGCAGCGTCTTTCTGACAGGGGACAATGAGCAGTTCTTC. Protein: CSVFLTGDNEQFF.

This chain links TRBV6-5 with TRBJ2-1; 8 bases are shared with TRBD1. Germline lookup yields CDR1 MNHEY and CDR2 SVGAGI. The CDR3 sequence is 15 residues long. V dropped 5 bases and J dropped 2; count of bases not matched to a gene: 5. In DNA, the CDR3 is TGTGCCAGCAGTCCCGACAGGGGACCCTACAATGAGCAGTTCTTC. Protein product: CASSPDRGPYNEQFF.

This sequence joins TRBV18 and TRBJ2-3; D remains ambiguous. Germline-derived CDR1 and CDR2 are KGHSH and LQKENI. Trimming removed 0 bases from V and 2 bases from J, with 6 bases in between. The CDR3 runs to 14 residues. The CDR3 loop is CASSPPSITDTQYF. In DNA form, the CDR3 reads TGTGCCAGCTCACCACCGTCAATCACAGATACGCAGTATTTT.

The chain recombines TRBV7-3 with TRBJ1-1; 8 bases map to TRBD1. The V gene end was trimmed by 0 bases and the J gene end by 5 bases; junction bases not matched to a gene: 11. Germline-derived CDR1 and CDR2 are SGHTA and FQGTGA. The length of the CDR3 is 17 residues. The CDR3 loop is CASSLTSGGLIGTEAFF. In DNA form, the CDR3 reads TGTGCCAGCAGCTTAACTTCAGGGGGCTTAATCGGGACTGAAGCTTTCTTT.

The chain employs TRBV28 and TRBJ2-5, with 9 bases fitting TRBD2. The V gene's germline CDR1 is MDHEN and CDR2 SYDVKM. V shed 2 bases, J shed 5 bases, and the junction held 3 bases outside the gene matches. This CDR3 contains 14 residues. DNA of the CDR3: TGTGCCAGCAGTTTAAGGACTAGCGAGGAGACCCAGTACTTC. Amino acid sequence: CASSLRTSEETQYF.

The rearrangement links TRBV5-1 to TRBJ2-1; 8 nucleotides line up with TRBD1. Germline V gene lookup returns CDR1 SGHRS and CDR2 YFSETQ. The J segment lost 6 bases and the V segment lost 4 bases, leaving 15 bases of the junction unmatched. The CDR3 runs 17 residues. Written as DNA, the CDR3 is TGCGCCAGCAGCACCCGGACAGGGCCCCTCTCAGGCAATGAGCAGTTCTTC. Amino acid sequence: CASSTRTGPLSGNEQFF.

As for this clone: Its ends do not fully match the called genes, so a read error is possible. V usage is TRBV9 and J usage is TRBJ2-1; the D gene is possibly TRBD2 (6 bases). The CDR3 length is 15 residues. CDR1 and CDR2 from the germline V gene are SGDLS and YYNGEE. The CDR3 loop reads CVSSVGGTSYNEQFF. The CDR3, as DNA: TGTGTCAGCAGCGTAGGCGGGACCTCCTACAATGAGCAGTTCTTC. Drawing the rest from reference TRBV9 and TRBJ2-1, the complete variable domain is DSGVTQTPKHLITATGQRVTLRCSPRSGDLSVYWYQQSLDQGLQFLIQYYNGEERAKGNILERFSAQQFPDLHSELNLSSLELGDSALYFCVSSVGGTSYNEQFFGPGTRLTVL.

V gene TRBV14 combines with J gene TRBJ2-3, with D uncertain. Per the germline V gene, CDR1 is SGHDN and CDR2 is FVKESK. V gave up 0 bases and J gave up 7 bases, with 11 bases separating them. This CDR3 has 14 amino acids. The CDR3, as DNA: TGTGCCAGCAGCCAAGATCTACTTATTAATACGCAGTATTTT. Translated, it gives CASSQDLLINTQYF.

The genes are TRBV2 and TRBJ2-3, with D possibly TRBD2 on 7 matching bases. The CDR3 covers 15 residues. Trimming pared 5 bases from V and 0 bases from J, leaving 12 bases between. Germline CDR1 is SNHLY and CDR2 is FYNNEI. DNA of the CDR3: TGTGCCAGCAGTAGAGGGGGGGTCAGCACAGATACGCAGTATTTT. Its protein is CASSRGGVSTDTQYF.

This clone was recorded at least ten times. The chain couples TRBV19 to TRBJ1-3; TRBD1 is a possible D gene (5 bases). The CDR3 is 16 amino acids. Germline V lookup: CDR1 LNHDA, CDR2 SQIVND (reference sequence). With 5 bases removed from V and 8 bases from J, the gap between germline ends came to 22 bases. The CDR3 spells CASSYPGYEDVHTIYF. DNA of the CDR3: TGTGCCAGTAGTTACCCAGGGTATGAGGACGTCCACACCATATATTTT.

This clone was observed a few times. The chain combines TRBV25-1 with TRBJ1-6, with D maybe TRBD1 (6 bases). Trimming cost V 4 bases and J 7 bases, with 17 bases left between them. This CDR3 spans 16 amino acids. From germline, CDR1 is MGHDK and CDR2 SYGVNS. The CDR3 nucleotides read TGTGCCAGCAGTGCCCGACTTGGACAGAGCAATTCACCCCTCCACTTT. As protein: CASSARLGQSNSPLHF.

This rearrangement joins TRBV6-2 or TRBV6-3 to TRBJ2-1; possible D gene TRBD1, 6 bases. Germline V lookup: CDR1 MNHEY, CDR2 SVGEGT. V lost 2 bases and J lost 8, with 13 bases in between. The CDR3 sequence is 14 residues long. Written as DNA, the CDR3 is TGTGCCAGCAGTTACCCCCAGGGGCGGGATGAGCAGTTCTTC. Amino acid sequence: CASSYPQGRDEQFF.

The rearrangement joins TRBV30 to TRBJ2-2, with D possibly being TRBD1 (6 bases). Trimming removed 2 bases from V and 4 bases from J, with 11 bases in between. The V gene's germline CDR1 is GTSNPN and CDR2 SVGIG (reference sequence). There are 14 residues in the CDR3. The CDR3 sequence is CAWSQGQLTGELFF. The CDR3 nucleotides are TGTGCCTGGAGTCAAGGACAGCTCACCGGGGAGCTGTTTTTT.

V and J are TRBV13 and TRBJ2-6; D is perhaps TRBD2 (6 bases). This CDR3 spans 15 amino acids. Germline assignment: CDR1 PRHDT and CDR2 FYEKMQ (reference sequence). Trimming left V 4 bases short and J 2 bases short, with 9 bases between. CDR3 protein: CASSSGDAGANVLTF. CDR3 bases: TGTGCCAGCAGCTCGGGGGATGCTGGGGCCAACGTCCTGACTTTC. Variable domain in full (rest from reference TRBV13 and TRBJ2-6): AAGVIQSPRHLIKEKRETATLKCYPIPRHDTVYWYQQGPGQDPQFLISFYEKMQSDKGSIPDRFSAQQFSDYHSELNMSSLELGDSALYFCASSSGDAGANVLTFGAGSRLTVL.

The CDR3 is CASSFGQDEKLFF. The CDR3 nucleotides read TGTGCCAGCAGTTTCGGACAGGATGAAAAACTGTTTTTT. The chain employs TRBV28 and TRBJ1-4, with 7 bases identical to TRBD1. Losses at the gene ends were 3 bases for V and 6 bases for J; bases not matched to a gene: 1. Germline loops: CDR1 MDHEN, CDR2 SYDVKM. This CDR3 has 13 residues. Variable domain in full (rest from reference TRBV28 and TRBJ1-4): DVKVTQSSRYLVKRTGEKVFLECVQDMDHENMFWYRQDPGLGLRLIYFSYDVKMKEKGDIPEGYSVSREKKERFSLILESASTNQTSMYLCASSFGQDEKLFFGSGTQLSVL.

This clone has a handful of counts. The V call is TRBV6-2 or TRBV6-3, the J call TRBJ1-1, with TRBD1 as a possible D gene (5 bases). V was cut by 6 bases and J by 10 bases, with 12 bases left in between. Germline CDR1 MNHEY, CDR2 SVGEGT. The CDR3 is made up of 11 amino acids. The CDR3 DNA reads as TGTGCCAGCAGCTCTTCCGGGGGAGCTTTCTTT. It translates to CASSSSGGAFF.

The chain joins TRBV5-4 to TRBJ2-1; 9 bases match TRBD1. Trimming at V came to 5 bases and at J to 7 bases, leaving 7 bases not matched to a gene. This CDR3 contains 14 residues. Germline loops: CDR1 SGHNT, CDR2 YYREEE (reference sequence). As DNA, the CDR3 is TGTGCCAGCAGTGCCGGGACAGGGAGGAATGAGCAGTTCTTC. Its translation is CASSAGTGRNEQFF.

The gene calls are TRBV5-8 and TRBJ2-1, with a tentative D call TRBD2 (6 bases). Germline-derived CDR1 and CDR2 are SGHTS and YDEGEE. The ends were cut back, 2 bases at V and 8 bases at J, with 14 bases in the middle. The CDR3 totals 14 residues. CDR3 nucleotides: TGTGCCAGCAGCTTACGAAGGTGGGGGGATGAGCAGTTCTTC. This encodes CASSLRRWGDEQFF.

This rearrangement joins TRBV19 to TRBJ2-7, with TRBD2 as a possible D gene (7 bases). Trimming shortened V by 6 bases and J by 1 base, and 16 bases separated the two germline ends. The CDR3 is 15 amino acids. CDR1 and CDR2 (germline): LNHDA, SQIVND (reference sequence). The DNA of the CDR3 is TGTGCCAGTAGCCCCTTCGGGGGGCCGTCCTACGAGCAGTACTTC. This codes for CASSPFGGPSYEQYF.